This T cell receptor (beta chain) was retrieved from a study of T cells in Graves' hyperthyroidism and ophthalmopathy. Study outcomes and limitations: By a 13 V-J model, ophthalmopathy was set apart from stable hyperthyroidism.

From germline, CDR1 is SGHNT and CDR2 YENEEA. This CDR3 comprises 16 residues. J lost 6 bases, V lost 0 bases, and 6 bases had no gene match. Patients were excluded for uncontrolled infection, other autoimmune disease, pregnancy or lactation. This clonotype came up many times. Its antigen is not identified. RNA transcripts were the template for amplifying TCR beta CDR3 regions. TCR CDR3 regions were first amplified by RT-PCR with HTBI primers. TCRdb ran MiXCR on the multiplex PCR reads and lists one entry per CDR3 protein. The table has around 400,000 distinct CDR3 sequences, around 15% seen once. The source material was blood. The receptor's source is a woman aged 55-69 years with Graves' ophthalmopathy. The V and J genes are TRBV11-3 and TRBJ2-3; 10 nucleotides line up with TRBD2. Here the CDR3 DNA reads TGTGCCAGCAGCTTAGATCACGGGACTAGCGTTGATACGCAGTATTTT. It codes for CASSLDHGTSVDTQYF.